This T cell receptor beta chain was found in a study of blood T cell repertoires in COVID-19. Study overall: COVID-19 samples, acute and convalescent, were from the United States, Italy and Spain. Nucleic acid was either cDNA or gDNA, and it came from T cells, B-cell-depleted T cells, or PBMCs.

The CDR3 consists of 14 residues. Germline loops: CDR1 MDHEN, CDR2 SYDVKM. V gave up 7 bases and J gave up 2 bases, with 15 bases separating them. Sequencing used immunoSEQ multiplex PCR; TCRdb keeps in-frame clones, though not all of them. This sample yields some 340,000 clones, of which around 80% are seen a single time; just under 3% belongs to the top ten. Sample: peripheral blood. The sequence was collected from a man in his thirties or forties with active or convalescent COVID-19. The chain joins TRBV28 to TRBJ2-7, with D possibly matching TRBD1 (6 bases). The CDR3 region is CASTPWTATYEQYF. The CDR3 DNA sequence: TGTGCCAGCACTCCTTGGACAGCCACCTACGAGCAGTACTTC.